The 30 T cell receptor beta chains reported below all come from one sample, sequenced in a study of blood T cell repertoires in COVID-19. Using immunoSEQ multiplex PCR, the repertoire was profiled, and TCRdb retains in-frame clones only, with some absent. The repertoire consists of some 140,000 clones, with about 86% occurring once and the leading ten covering approximately 2.4%. Sequencing was done on a sample of PBMCs or T cells enriched from blood (not recorded which). The receptor source for this set is a man aged 40-55 years with acute COVID-19.

The chain has TRBV5-1 and TRBJ2-1; 7 bases match TRBD2. V dropped 0 bases and J dropped 9; count of bases not matched to a gene: 6. CDR1 SGHRS and CDR2 YFSETQ come from the germline V gene. CDR3 length: 14 residues. The CDR3 DNA reads TGCGCCAGCAGCTTGGTATCGACTAGCAGTGAGCAGTTCTTC. Amino acid sequence: CASSLVSTSSEQFF.

The V and J genes are TRBV5-5 and TRBJ2-1, with a possible D match to TRBD1 (6 bases). The ends were cut back, 0 bases at V and 7 bases at J, with 17 bases in the middle. This CDR3 is built from 16 residues. Germline V gene data show CDR1 as SGHKS and CDR2 as YYEKEE (reference sequence). The CDR3 here is CASSLALTLRGNEQFF. The CDR3 DNA reads as TGTGCCAGCAGCTTGGCCTTGACGTTAAGGGGGAATGAGCAGTTCTTC.

This chain joins TRBV28 and TRBJ2-7; possible D gene TRBD2, 5 bases. The ends were cut back, 2 bases at V and 0 bases at J, with 5 bases in the middle. This CDR3 has 13 amino acids. Per the germline V gene, CDR1 is MDHEN and CDR2 is SYDVKM. DNA for the CDR3: TGTGCCAGCAGTTTAGGGAGCTCCTACGAGCAGTACTTC. It specifies CASSLGSSYEQYF.

The V gene is TRBV12-3 or TRBV12-4, the J gene TRBJ2-5; 8 bases fit TRBD1. This CDR3 has 13 amino acids. J gave up 5 bases and V 2 bases, and 1 base lay outside the gene matches. CDR3 residues: CASSLRQGETQYF. The CDR3 DNA reads as TGTGCCAGCAGTTTAAGACAGGGGGAGACCCAGTACTTC.

This sequence joins TRBV9 and TRBJ2-3, with TRBD1 as a possible D gene (5 bases). This CDR3 contains 15 residues. CDR1 is SGDLS, CDR2 YYNGEE, per germline. V was pared by 1 base and J by 2 bases, with 11 bases between. As DNA, the CDR3 is TGTGCCAGCAGCGTACAGGGCTTTTACACAGATACGCAGTATTTT. Its translation: CASSVQGFYTDTQYF.

The V gene is TRBV29-1, the J gene TRBJ1-3; D remains ambiguous. CDR3 length: 13 residues. The germline gives CDR1 SQVTM, CDR2 ANQGSEA. V lost 4 bases and J 0 bases, leaving 7 bases between the germline ends. CDR3 nucleotides: TGCAGCGTTGTAGTTGGCTCTGGAAACACCATATATTTT. Its protein product is CSVVVGSGNTIYF.

This chain connects TRBV5-5 to TRBJ1-5, with 9 bases identical to TRBD1. Germline V gene data show CDR1 as SGHKS and CDR2 as YYEKEE (reference sequence). J lost 3 bases, V lost 2 bases, and 0 bases had no gene match. The CDR3 consists of 14 residues. This chain's CDR3 is CASSLQGANQPQHF. CDR3 coding DNA: TGTGCCAGCAGCTTACAGGGGGCCAATCAGCCCCAGCATTTT.

The CDR3 loop reads CASSYQSGGAETQYF. The DNA of the CDR3 is TGTGCCAGCAGTTATCAAAGCGGGGGGGCGGAGACCCAGTACTTC. The rearrangement joins TRBV6-2 or TRBV6-3 to TRBJ2-5; 10 nucleotides align to TRBD2. The CDR3 spans 15 residues. J was trimmed by 5 bases and V by 3 bases; bases with no gene match: 6. The germline V gene has CDR1 MNHEY and CDR2 SVGEGT.

The chain recombines TRBV2 with TRBJ1-2; TRBD1 agrees at 9 bases. Germline V gene sequence: CDR1 SNHLY, CDR2 FYNNEI. The CDR3 has 16 residues. J was trimmed by 3 bases and V by 6 bases; bases with no gene match: 11. The CDR3 here is CASRPRTGQGDYGYTF. The CDR3 DNA reads as TGTGCCAGCAGACCTCGCACGGGACAGGGCGACTATGGCTACACCTTC.

The chain combines TRBV5-1 with TRBJ2-1, with D perhaps TRBD2 (6 bases). Germline V gene sequence: CDR1 SGHRS, CDR2 YFSETQ. The CDR3 has 13 amino acids. V dropped 5 bases and J dropped 10 bases, with 16 bases sitting between them. DNA of the CDR3: TGCGCCAGCAGTCCCCTCCGGGAGAGGGAGCAGTTCTTC. Amino acid sequence: CASSPLREREQFF.

V gene TRBV11-1 combines with J gene TRBJ1-2; D is perhaps TRBD1 (5 bases). The CDR3 is 14 amino acids. Per germline, CDR1 SGHAT and CDR2 FQDESV (reference sequence). The V gene lost 5 bases and the J gene lost 0 bases, with 10 bases spanning the gap. This chain's CDR3 is CASSQDRSNYGYTF. Here the CDR3 DNA reads TGTGCCAGCAGCCAAGACAGATCTAACTATGGCTACACCTTC. Based on the CDR3 plus reference TRBV11-1 and TRBJ1-2, the full variable domain is EAEVAQSPRYKITEKSQAVAFWCDPISGHATLYWYRQILGQGPELLVQFQDESVVDDSQLPKDRFSAERLKGVDSTLKIQPAELGDSAMYLCASSQDRSNYGYTFGSGTRLTVV.

V gene TRBV3-1 (or the pseudogene TRBV3-2) combines with J gene TRBJ1-1; weak D call: TRBD1 (5 bases). The CDR3 length is 15 residues. Germline loops: CDR1 LGHDT, CDR2 YNNKEL (reference sequence). Deletions cut 1 base from V and 1 base from J, with 10 bases between. The CDR3 DNA follows: TGTGCCAGCAGCCAAGCCCAAACAGGGAACACTGAAGCTTTCTTT. Translated: CASSQAQTGNTEAFF.

As to this clone: At one end the junction does not follow the germline gene, possibly because of a read error. The J gene is TRBJ2-7, the V gene TRBV2, with D possibly being TRBD2 (6 bases). Germline V gene data show CDR1 as SNHLY and CDR2 as FYNNEI. The CDR3 has 11 residues. This CDR3 reads CASSFRDSPHF. Here the CDR3 DNA reads TGTGCCAGCAGTTTCCGGGACTCCCCTCATTTC.

A single count supports this clone. This chain links TRBV2 with TRBJ1-6; 8 bases are a match to TRBD1. V lost 7 bases, J lost 10 bases, and 6 bases stayed unmatched. CDR1 SNHLY and CDR2 FYNNEI come from the germline V gene. The CDR3 contains 13 residues. The CDR3 coding sequence is TGTGCCAGCATCCAGGGGGCTCACTCACCCCTCCACTTT. As protein: CASIQGAHSPLHF.

This chain links TRBV10-1 with TRBJ2-7, with 8 bases identical to TRBD1. V was pared by 6 bases and J by 5 bases, with 6 bases of the junction left unmatched. There are 13 residues in the CDR3. Germline V gene sequence: CDR1 WNHNN, CDR2 SYGVQD (reference sequence). CDR3 coding DNA: TGCGCCAGCAGCGCCTGGACAGGGAACGAGCAGTACTTC. It translates to CASSAWTGNEQYF.

The chain uses TRBV12-3 or TRBV12-4 and TRBJ1-1; no reliable D call. Deletions cut 3 bases from V and 4 bases from J, with 6 bases between. CDR3 length: 12 amino acids. CDR3 sequence reads: CASSFAGTEAFF. In DNA, the CDR3 is TGTGCCAGCAGTTTCGCAGGCACTGAAGCTTTCTTT.

The gene calls are TRBV7-9 and TRBJ2-1, with a possible D match to TRBD2 (5 bases). Between the trimmed V and J ends, which lost 5 bases and 7 bases, there was a span of 15 bases. This CDR3 is 14 amino acids long. Germline V gives CDR1 SEHNR, CDR2 FQNEAQ (reference sequence). The DNA for the CDR3 is TGTGCCAGCAGCCAAAGCGGATTACTGAATGAGCAGTTCTTC. Translated, it gives CASSQSGLLNEQFF.

This clone occurred a few times. This sequence joins TRBV6-4 and TRBJ1-4; the match to TRBD1 covers 7 bases. The CDR3 loop spans 13 amino acids. CDR1 and CDR2 (germline): MRHNA, SNTAGT. V lost 6 bases, J lost 8 bases, and 6 bases stayed unmatched. The CDR3 region has the DNA TGTGCCAGCAGCCAGGGGGAAGGAGAAAAACTGTTTTTT. This translates into CASSQGEGEKLFF.

The chain combines TRBV5-1 with TRBJ1-1; weak D call: TRBD1 (5 bases). Trimming shortened V by 1 base and J by 0 bases, and 7 bases separated the two germline ends. The CDR3 consists of 14 residues. Germline CDR1 is SGHRS and CDR2 is YFSETQ. CDR3 DNA: TGCGCCAGCAGCTTGTGGGGGGTGAACACTGAAGCTTTCTTT. Translating it yields CASSLWGVNTEAFF.

This clone was counted between two and nine times. The chain joins TRBV6-5 to TRBJ2-7; D might be TRBD2 (7 bases). Germline CDR1 is MNHEY and CDR2 is SVGAGI. The CDR3 runs 16 residues. V lost 2 bases, J lost 4 bases, and 18 bases lay in between. The CDR3 DNA reads as TGTGCCAGCAGTTACGGGGCGTTTGGGGGGGCATACGAGCAGTACTTC. This sequence encodes CASSYGAFGGAYEQYF.

The chain links TRBV5-4 to TRBJ2-3; TRBD2 agrees at 10 bases. Trimming took 5 bases from V and 0 from J; bases not matched to a gene: 6. Per the germline V gene, CDR1 is SGHNT and CDR2 is YYREEE (reference sequence). There are 16 residues in the CDR3. In nucleotides, the CDR3 is TGTGCCAGCAGTCGCTCTAGCGGGGGCAGCACAGATACGCAGTATTTT. Amino acid sequence: CASSRSSGGSTDTQYF.

The chain uses TRBV3-1 (or the pseudogene TRBV3-2) and TRBJ1-6; D is uncertain. This CDR3 has 15 residues. With 4 bases removed from V and 5 bases from J, the gap between germline ends came to 12 bases. Germline CDR1 reads LGHDT; CDR2 reads YNNKEL (reference sequence). The CDR3 DNA follows: TGTGCCAGCAGCCCCAGCGTAGCAGATAATTCACCCCTCCACTTT. Translated: CASSPSVADNSPLHF.

The chain couples TRBV6-6 to TRBJ1-6; D gene uncertain. This CDR3 contains 14 residues. V lost 2 bases, J lost 5 bases, and 7 bases lay in between. In germline, CDR1 is MNHNY, CDR2 SVGAGI (reference sequence). The CDR3 spells CASSYEGDNSPLHF. The CDR3 DNA follows: TGTGCCAGCAGTTACGAGGGAGATAATTCACCCCTCCACTTT.

The gene calls are TRBV29-1 and TRBJ2-5, with 7 bases identical to TRBD1. The CDR3 has 15 residues. V gave up 0 bases and J gave up 4 bases; unmatched junction bases: 8. The V gene's germline CDR1 is SQVTM and CDR2 ANQGSEA. The DNA for the CDR3 is TGCAGCGTTGAAGATTACCGACAGGGCATAGAGACCCAGTACTTC. Translation gives CSVEDYRQGIETQYF.

This chain connects TRBV7-9 to TRBJ2-2; TRBD1 is a possible D gene (6 bases). The CDR3 has 16 residues. V lost 0 bases and J lost 6, with 14 bases in between. CDR1 SEHNR and CDR2 FQNEAQ come from the germline V gene (reference sequence). This chain's CDR3 is CASSLAGATGPGELFF. The DNA of the CDR3 is TGTGCCAGCAGCTTAGCGGGGGCAACGGGGCCCGGGGAGCTGTTTTTT.

This clone was counted a few times. This chain links TRBV10-3 with TRBJ1-4; the match to TRBD1 covers 8 bases. The CDR3 spans 13 residues. V was pared by 4 bases and J by 7 bases, with 2 bases of the junction left unmatched. Germline values: CDR1 ENHRY, CDR2 SYGVKD. CDR3 in amino acids: CAISAGQVEKLFF. The CDR3 nucleotides read TGTGCCATCAGTGCGGGACAGGTTGAAAAACTGTTTTTT.

The chain recombines TRBV30 with TRBJ2-3; TRBD1 is a possible D gene (6 bases). The CDR3 has 13 amino acids. V lost 5 bases and J lost 4, with 13 bases in between. Germline values: CDR1 GTSNPN, CDR2 SVGIG (reference sequence). The CDR3 DNA sequence: TGTGCCTGGGACCGTAAGGGGGCAGATACGCAGTATTTT. This encodes CAWDRKGADTQYF.

This clone has a single count. The chain couples TRBV10-2 to TRBJ1-1; TRBD1 agrees at 10 bases. Trimming at V came to 6 bases and at J to 5 bases, leaving 3 bases not matched to a gene. Germline V gene data show CDR1 as WSHSY and CDR2 as SAAADI. The CDR3 consists of 13 residues. This CDR3 reads CASRTGGFTEAFF. The DNA for the CDR3 is TGCGCCAGCAGGACAGGGGGCTTTACTGAAGCTTTCTTT.

Regarding this clone: Different DNA sequences within this sample yield the same CDR3. The V and J genes are TRBV20-1 and TRBJ2-5; D is undetermined. The CDR3 runs to 11 residues. Per germline, CDR1 DFQATT and CDR2 SNEGSKA (reference sequence). V shed 1 base and J shed 5 bases, with 5 bases lying between them. The CDR3 loop reads CSARGPETQYF. As DNA, the CDR3 is TGCAGTGCTAGAGGGCCGGAGACCCAGTACTTC.

The chain recombines TRBV19 with TRBJ2-7, with 7 bases that match TRBD1. Germline trimming cut 5 bases from V and 3 bases from J; bases unmatched to any gene: 4. The CDR3 covers 13 residues. Germline V CDR1 and CDR2: LNHDA, SQIVND (reference sequence). The CDR3 DNA reads as TGTGCCAGTAGTCCCAGGGACAGCTACGAGCAGTACTTC. As protein: CASSPRDSYEQYF.